Each of the 19 T cell receptor beta chains below was sequenced from the same sample in a study of T cell changes during pregnancy in multiple sclerosis. The method was immunoSEQ multiplex PCR; TCRdb's version includes in-frame clones alone and lacks a portion of them. The sample has 83,000 or so clones; approximately 95% are singletons. Sequencing used peripheral blood, obtained after pregnancy. The source is a female donor in good health, enrolled as a control in a pregnancy study.

The chain carries TRBV13 and TRBJ2-3, with 8 bases fitting TRBD2. Germline CDR1 reads PRHDT; CDR2 reads FYEKMQ (reference sequence). CDR3 length: 15 residues. With 6 bases clipped from V and 3 bases from J, the junction kept 8 bases outside the gene matches. CDR3 DNA sequence: TGTGCCAGCAGTTTAAGCGGGAGTGATACAGATACGCAGTATTTT. Translation gives CASSLSGSDTDTQYF.

This clone was seen a single time. V is TRBV18 and J is TRBJ2-1, with 8 bases matching TRBD2. Germline V gene sequence: CDR1 KGHSH, CDR2 LQKENI. CDR3 length: 18 amino acids. Trimming took 3 bases from V and 5 from J; bases not matched to a gene: 15. CDR3 nucleotide sequence: TGTGCCAGCTCACCCCCCGGGAGGGCTAGCGCGGTAGACAATGAGCAGTTCTTC. This gives the protein CASSPPGRASAVDNEQFF. Full variable domain (outside the CDR3, taken from reference TRBV18 and TRBJ2-1): NAGVMQNPRHLVRRRGQEARLRCSPMKGHSHVYWYRQLPEEGLKFMVYLQKENIIDESGMPKERFSAEFPKEGPSILRIQQVVRGDSAAYFCASSPPGRASAVDNEQFFGPGTRLTVL.

J is TRBJ1-1 and V is TRBV27, with D perhaps matching TRBD1 (5 bases). Germline CDR1 and CDR2: MNHEY and SMNVEV (reference sequence). Deletions cut 6 bases from V and 1 base from J, with 9 bases between. This CDR3 spans 13 amino acids. CDR3 DNA sequence: TGTGCCAGCAGGGATGACAGGAACACTGAAGCTTTCTTT. Protein sequence: CASRDDRNTEAFF.

V is TRBV19 and J is TRBJ1-2; D not certain. Germline CDR1 LNHDA, CDR2 SQIVND (reference sequence). Between the trimmed V and J ends, which lost 5 bases and 2 bases, there was a span of 12 bases. CDR3 length equals 14 residues. Here the CDR3 reads CASSGGGKNYGYTF. CDR3 nucleotides: TGTGCCAGTAGTGGTGGCGGAAAGAACTATGGCTACACCTTC.

The chain combines TRBV29-1 with TRBJ2-5, with 8 bases matching TRBD1. The length of the CDR3 is 14 residues. Per germline, CDR1 SQVTM and CDR2 ANQGSEA. Losses at the gene ends were 0 bases for V and 7 bases for J; bases not matched to a gene: 7. The CDR3 sequence is CSVEEGRGRGTQYF. The DNA for the CDR3 is TGCAGCGTTGAAGAGGGCAGGGGGCGAGGGACCCAGTACTTC.

The V call is TRBV9, the J call TRBJ2-1, with 9 nucleotides matching TRBD2. The CDR3 has 15 residues. The germline gives CDR1 SGDLS, CDR2 YYNGEE. V shed 3 bases and J 1 base; nucleotides not matched to a gene: 2. The CDR3: CASSETSGSYNEQFF. The CDR3 region has the DNA TGTGCCAGCAGCGAGACTAGCGGTTCCTACAATGAGCAGTTCTTC. Looking up the rest from reference TRBV9 and TRBJ2-1 gives the full variable domain: DSGVTQTPKHLITATGQRVTLRCSPRSGDLSVYWYQQSLDQGLQFLIQYYNGEERAKGNILERFSAQQFPDLHSELNLSSLELGDSALYFCASSETSGSYNEQFFGPGTRLTVL.

The V and J genes are TRBV6-5 and TRBJ2-7, with a tentative D call TRBD2 (5 bases). This CDR3 is built from 13 residues. V was clipped by 6 bases and J by 3 bases, with 12 bases between them. The germline V gene encodes CDR1 MNHEY and CDR2 SVGAGI. CDR3 region: CASSQLVSYEQYF. The DNA of the CDR3 is TGTGCCAGCAGCCAACTAGTCAGCTACGAGCAGTACTTC.

J is TRBJ2-2 and V is TRBV11-2, with D tentatively TRBD1 (6 bases). The germline V gene encodes CDR1 SGHAT and CDR2 FQNNGV. This CDR3 comprises 17 residues. The germline V and J ends were trimmed by 5 bases and 1 base, with 17 bases remaining between them. The CDR3 nucleotides are TGTGCCAGCAGCGCTAGGTCAGGGACACTGAACACCGGGGAGCTGTTTTTT. This gives the protein CASSARSGTLNTGELFF.

The V gene is TRBV5-1, the J gene TRBJ2-7; maybe TRBD1 (6 bases). The CDR3 is 18 amino acids. V was cut by 0 bases and J by 1 base, with 20 bases left in between. Germline CDR1 reads SGHRS; CDR2 reads YFSETQ. CDR3: CASSLVGSVQGTSYEQYF. The CDR3 nucleotides read TGCGCCAGCAGCTTGGTGGGGTCAGTACAGGGCACATCCTACGAGCAGTACTTC.

The chain has TRBV6-5 and TRBJ2-7, with 9 bases identical to TRBD1. With 6 bases clipped from V and 2 bases from J, the junction kept 5 bases outside the gene matches. The CDR3 length is 14 residues. Germline values: CDR1 MNHEY, CDR2 SVGAGI. The CDR3 DNA reads as TGTGCCAGCAGCCTGGACAGGGGTGCCTACGAGCAGTACTTC. Translating it yields CASSLDRGAYEQYF.

The chain combines TRBV27 with TRBJ2-4; D unclear. In germline, CDR1 is MNHEY, CDR2 SMNVEV (reference sequence). Trimming took off 5 bases at V and 2 bases at J, with 13 bases between the two ends. The CDR3 has 15 amino acids. This chain's CDR3 is CASSPLERSKNIQYF. The CDR3 DNA reads as TGTGCCAGCAGTCCGTTAGAGCGCTCCAAAAACATTCAGTACTTC.

The genes are TRBV5-4 and TRBJ1-2; tentative D call: TRBD1 (5 bases). The V gene's germline CDR1 is SGHNT and CDR2 YYREEE (reference sequence). The CDR3 has 13 residues. Trimming took 4 bases from V and 2 from J, leaving 9 bases between them. The CDR3 nucleotides read TGTGCCAGCAGCCTATCAGGGAACTATGGCTACACCTTC. Its translation: CASSLSGNYGYTF.

V is TRBV6-5 and J is TRBJ1-4; D is perhaps TRBD1 (6 bases). The germline gives CDR1 MNHEY, CDR2 SVGAGI. This CDR3 has 16 residues. Trimming took off 2 bases at V and 7 bases at J, with 17 bases between the two ends. The DNA for the CDR3 is TGTGCCAGCAGTTACAATACAGGGCCACAGACTGAAAAACTGTTTTTT. It is translated as CASSYNTGPQTEKLFF.

V and J are TRBV2 and TRBJ1-3; D call uncertain. The CDR3 spans 13 residues. V gave up 6 bases and J gave up 2 bases, with 8 bases separating them. The V gene's germline CDR1 is SNHLY and CDR2 FYNNEI. This CDR3 is CASRPTPGNTIYF. CDR3 DNA sequence: TGTGCCAGCAGGCCGACACCTGGAAACACCATATATTTT.

This clone was counted a single time. The chain employs TRBV7-9 and TRBJ2-3; possibly TRBD1 for D (6 bases). The V gene's germline CDR1 is SEHNR and CDR2 FQNEAQ (reference sequence). The ends were cut back, 5 bases at V and 2 bases at J, with 14 bases in the middle. The CDR3 sequence is 15 residues long. The CDR3: CASSQQGYYTDTQYF. CDR3 in DNA: TGTGCCAGCAGCCAACAGGGATATTACACAGATACGCAGTATTTT. Full variable domain (rest looked up from reference TRBV7-9 and TRBJ2-3): DTGVSQNPRHKITKRGQNVTFRCDPISEHNRLYWYRQTLGQGPEFLTYFQNEAQLEKSRLLSDRFSAERPKGSFSTLEIQRTEQGDSAMYLCASSQQGYYTDTQYFGPGTRLTVL.

V is TRBV7-9 and J is TRBJ2-3, with TRBD2 matching 7 bases. Germline values: CDR1 SEHNR, CDR2 FQNEAQ (reference sequence). V lost 5 bases to trimming and J lost 0 bases; unmatched junction nucleotides: 2. The CDR3 is 14 amino acids. The CDR3 spells CASSASGSTDTQYF. For the CDR3, the DNA is TGTGCCAGCAGCGCTAGCGGTAGCACAGATACGCAGTATTTT.

The chain combines TRBV4-1 with TRBJ2-7, with 8 bases matching TRBD1. Trimming removed 2 bases from V and 3 bases from J; junction bases left unmatched: 0. Germline-derived CDR1 and CDR2 are MGHRA and YSYEKL. The CDR3 sequence is 13 residues long. The CDR3 loop is CASSQTGGYEQYF. The CDR3 DNA sequence: TGCGCCAGCAGCCAAACAGGGGGCTACGAGCAGTACTTC.

The V and J genes are TRBV30 and TRBJ2-2; TRBD2 is a possible D gene (6 bases). The CDR3 extends over 15 amino acids. Trimming cost V 0 bases and J 0 bases, with 8 bases left between them. Germline V gene lookup returns CDR1 GTSNPN and CDR2 SVGIG (reference sequence). CDR3 in DNA: TGTGCCTGGAGTGTGGGACTTTCGAACACCGGGGAGCTGTTTTTT. Amino acids: CAWSVGLSNTGELFF.

The chain employs TRBV6-1 and TRBJ2-7, with 12 bases lining up with TRBD2. Germline V gives CDR1 MNHNS, CDR2 SASEGT. The CDR3 totals 14 residues. V was pared by 3 bases and J by 3 bases, with 0 bases of the junction left unmatched. The CDR3 DNA is TGTGCCAGCAGTGAGACTAGCGGGAGCTACGAGCAGTACTTC. Protein sequence: CASSETSGSYEQYF.